Listed below are T cell receptor beta chains from one sample, sequenced in a study of T-cell memory formation after mild COVID-19. TCRdb ran MiXCR on the 5' RACE reads and lists one entry per CDR3 protein. Seen here are roughly 400,000 distinct CDR3 sequences, about a sixth observed once, and the top ten hold roughly 21%. The sequencing sample was made of PBMCs or a T cell subset sorted from them (not recorded which). The source of these receptors is a man aged 18 to 35 who had mild COVID-19 (a few samples of this study predate the infection). Cell type and time point are not known. The CDR3 runs from the conserved cysteine through the conserved F or W. The D gene is left open where the match is weak. Rows give clone size only sometimes, using once, few, many, or a class for an expanded clone.

CDR3aa: CASSPRDGANEQFF
CDR3nt: TGTGCCAGCAGTCCGCGGGACGGGGCAAATGAGCAGTTCTTC
d_gene: -
abundance: few
v_gene: TRBV12-3/TRBV12-4
j_gene: TRBJ2-1

CDR3aa: CASSTLGGGSDTQYF
CDR3nt: TGTGCCAGCAGTACCTTGGGCGGGGGATCGGATACGCAGTATTTT
d_gene: TRBD2
abundance: many
v_gene: TRBV28
j_gene: TRBJ2-3

CDR3aa: CASTWGTKETQYF
CDR3nt: TGTGCCAGCACATGGGGGACCAAAGAGACCCAGTACTTC
d_gene: -
abundance: few
v_gene: TRBV28
j_gene: TRBJ2-5

CDR3aa: CASSEWETGYSGGYTF
CDR3nt: TGTGCCAGCAGTGAATGGGAGACAGGGTATTCTGGTGGCTACACCTTC
d_gene: TRBD1
abundance: -
v_gene: TRBV6-1
j_gene: TRBJ1-2

CDR3aa: CASRKGDGLYEQYF
CDR3nt: TGTGCCAGCAGAAAAGGGGATGGTCTCTACGAGCAGTACTTC
d_gene: -
abundance: few
v_gene: TRBV7-2
j_gene: TRBJ2-7

CDR3aa: CASSSYQLARRTDTQYF
CDR3nt: TGTGCCAGCAGCTCATACCAACTAGCGAGGCGCACAGATACGCAGTATTTT
d_gene: TRBD2
abundance: -
v_gene: TRBV9
j_gene: TRBJ2-3

CDR3aa: CASSKTAYGYTF
CDR3nt: TGTGCCAGCAGCAAGACAGCTTATGGCTACACCTTC
d_gene: -
abundance: -
v_gene: TRBV7-9
j_gene: TRBJ1-2

CDR3aa: CATSDLPQRDYSYNQPQHF
CDR3nt: TGTGCCACCAGTGATTTGCCACAGCGCGATTATAGTTACAATCAGCCCCAGCATTTT
d_gene: -
abundance: -
v_gene: TRBV24-1
j_gene: TRBJ1-5

CDR3aa: CASSLGGSSQYF
CDR3nt: TGTGCCAGCAGCCTTGGGGGGTCTTCGCAGTATTTT
d_gene: -
abundance: few
v_gene: TRBV12-3/TRBV12-4
j_gene: TRBJ2-3

CDR3aa: CASSNRQTTGELFF
CDR3nt: TGTGCCAGCAGCAATCGACAAACCACCGGGGAGCTGTTTTTT
d_gene: -
abundance: few
v_gene: TRBV7-2
j_gene: TRBJ2-2

CDR3aa: CASSLAGTGGEDTQYF
CDR3nt: TGTGCCAGCAGCTTAGCCGGGACAGGGGGGGAGGATACGCAGTATTTT
d_gene: TRBD1
abundance: -
v_gene: TRBV7-2
j_gene: TRBJ2-3

CDR3aa: CASLAGVVSYEQYF
CDR3nt: TGTGCCAGCCTAGCGGGGGTTGTCTCCTACGAGCAGTACTTC
d_gene: TRBD2
abundance: few
v_gene: TRBV2
j_gene: TRBJ2-7

CDR3aa: CASSFTRSGAYTDTQYF
CDR3nt: TGTGCCAGCAGTTTCACCCGGAGCGGGGCCTACACAGATACGCAGTATTTT
d_gene: TRBD2
abundance: -
v_gene: TRBV12-3/TRBV12-4
j_gene: TRBJ2-3

CDR3aa: CASALRRGGDQPQHF
CDR3nt: TGTGCCAGCGCACTCCGCCGGGGAGGGGATCAGCCCCAGCATTTT
d_gene: -
abundance: few
v_gene: TRBV2
j_gene: TRBJ1-5

CDR3aa: CASSPGALNEQYF
CDR3nt: TGTGCCAGCAGTCCGGGGGCGCTTAACGAGCAGTACTTC
d_gene: -
abundance: -
v_gene: TRBV12-3/TRBV12-4
j_gene: TRBJ2-7

CDR3aa: CASSLGGTGQDTQYF
CDR3nt: TGCGCCAGCAGCTTGGGCGGGACAGGGCAAGATACGCAGTATTTT
d_gene: TRBD1
abundance: -
v_gene: TRBV5-1
j_gene: TRBJ2-3

CDR3aa: CASSFYVQSNSPLHF
CDR3nt: TGTGCCAGCAGTTTTTACGTACAGAGTAATTCACCCCTCCACTTT
d_gene: -
abundance: -
v_gene: TRBV27
j_gene: TRBJ1-6

CDR3aa: CASSPAPATEAFF
CDR3nt: TGTGCCAGCTCACCCGCTCCGGCCACTGAAGCTTTCTTT
d_gene: -
abundance: few
v_gene: TRBV18
j_gene: TRBJ1-1

CDR3aa: CASSRVSSGGMNEQFF
CDR3nt: TGTGCCAGCAGCAGGGTTAGTAGCGGGGGTATGAATGAGCAGTTCTTC
d_gene: TRBD2
abundance: -
v_gene: TRBV5-4
j_gene: TRBJ2-1

CDR3aa: CASSSNPRAVNTGELFF
CDR3nt: TGTGCCAGCAGCTCAAACCCACGGGCCGTGAACACCGGGGAGCTGTTTTTT
d_gene: -
abundance: -
v_gene: TRBV7-6
j_gene: TRBJ2-2

CDR3aa: CAISSQAGTSGGDEQFF
CDR3nt: TGTGCCATCAGTTCTCAGGCCGGGACTAGCGGGGGAGATGAGCAGTTCTTC
d_gene: TRBD2
abundance: -
v_gene: TRBV10-3
j_gene: TRBJ2-1

CDR3aa: CASSSPRGPGGELFF
CDR3nt: TGTGCCAGCAGCTCACCTAGGGGGCCTGGCGGGGAGCTGTTTTTT
d_gene: TRBD1
abundance: -
v_gene: TRBV5-6
j_gene: TRBJ2-2

CDR3aa: CASSQGPWGPQHF
CDR3nt: TGCGCCAGCAGCCAGGGGCCGTGGGGGCCCCAGCATTTT
d_gene: -
abundance: few
v_gene: TRBV4-1
j_gene: TRBJ1-5

CDR3aa: CASTPGLENTEAFF
CDR3nt: TGTGCCAGCACCCCGGGGCTGGAGAACACTGAAGCTTTCTTT
d_gene: -
abundance: -
v_gene: TRBV12-3/TRBV12-4
j_gene: TRBJ1-1

CDR3aa: CASSGWSSGELFF
CDR3nt: TGTGCCAGCAGTGGCTGGTCCTCCGGGGAGCTGTTTTTT
d_gene: -
abundance: few
v_gene: TRBV2
j_gene: TRBJ2-2

CDR3aa: CASSLEGLANEKLFF
CDR3nt: TGCGCCAGCAGCCTCGAAGGGCTCGCTAATGAAAAACTGTTTTTT
d_gene: -
abundance: many
v_gene: TRBV5-1
j_gene: TRBJ1-4

CDR3aa: CASSLTANEQYF
CDR3nt: TGTGCCAGCAGCTTAACCGCGAACGAGCAGTACTTC
d_gene: -
abundance: few
v_gene: TRBV7-2
j_gene: TRBJ2-7

CDR3aa: CASSPRPSPGNIQYF
CDR3nt: TGTGCCAGCAGTCCACGACCTTCGCCCGGAAACATTCAGTACTTC
d_gene: -
abundance: -
v_gene: TRBV27
j_gene: TRBJ2-4

CDR3aa: CASSYGAGYGNQPQHF
CDR3nt: TGTGCCAGCAGTTACGGGGCAGGGTACGGCAATCAGCCCCAGCATTTT
d_gene: -
abundance: few
v_gene: TRBV6-2/TRBV6-3
j_gene: TRBJ1-5

CDR3aa: CASSVTGYQETQYF
CDR3nt: TGTGCCAGCAGCGTCACAGGGTACCAAGAGACCCAGTACTTC
d_gene: -
abundance: -
v_gene: TRBV9
j_gene: TRBJ2-5

CDR3aa: CASRTSGGSGEQYF
CDR3nt: TGTGCCAGCAGGACTAGCGGGGGGTCGGGGGAGCAGTACTTC
d_gene: TRBD2
abundance: once
v_gene: TRBV6-5
j_gene: TRBJ2-7

CDR3aa: CASSLGGQAETQYF
CDR3nt: TGTGCCAGCAGCTTAGGTGGGCAGGCGGAGACCCAGTACTTC
d_gene: -
abundance: few
v_gene: TRBV7-8
j_gene: TRBJ2-5

CDR3aa: CASIPSPTNTDEQFF
CDR3nt: TGTGCCAGCATCCCCAGCCCTACAAATACGGATGAGCAGTTCTTC
d_gene: -
abundance: once
v_gene: TRBV5-4
j_gene: TRBJ2-1

CDR3aa: CASSQYSTGELFF
CDR3nt: TGTGCCAGCAGCCAATACAGCACCGGGGAGCTGTTTTTT
d_gene: -
abundance: many
v_gene: TRBV4-2
j_gene: TRBJ2-2

CDR3aa: CSARGGYSYEQFF
CDR3nt: TGCAGTGCTAGGGGGGGATATAGCTATGAGCAGTTCTTC
d_gene: -
abundance: few
v_gene: TRBV20-1
j_gene: TRBJ2-1

CDR3aa: CASSLRGAYEQYF
CDR3nt: TGTGCCAGCAGTTTGAGAGGAGCCTACGAGCAGTACTTC
d_gene: -
abundance: many
v_gene: TRBV27
j_gene: TRBJ2-7

CDR3aa: CASSFRNPVNTEAFF
CDR3nt: TGTGCCAGCAGCTTTCGCAATCCAGTGAACACTGAAGCTTTCTTT
d_gene: -
abundance: -
v_gene: TRBV7-2
j_gene: TRBJ1-1

CDR3aa: CASSQARLATYEQYF
CDR3nt: TGCGCCAGCAGCCAAGCTAGACTTGCAACCTACGAGCAGTACTTC
d_gene: -
abundance: many
v_gene: TRBV4-1
j_gene: TRBJ2-7

CDR3aa: CASSEGGKEKLFF
CDR3nt: TGCGCCAGCTCAGAAGGGGGGAAAGAAAAACTGTTTTTT
d_gene: -
abundance: -
v_gene: TRBV5-1
j_gene: TRBJ1-4

CDR3aa: CASSGPPGNQYF
CDR3nt: TGTGCCAGCAGCGGTCCCCCGGGAAACCAGTACTTC
d_gene: -
abundance: -
v_gene: TRBV9
j_gene: TRBJ2-5

CDR3aa: CASSFLRQGNEKLFF
CDR3nt: TGTGCCAGCAGTTTCTTACGACAGGGGAATGAAAAACTGTTTTTT
d_gene: TRBD1
abundance: -
v_gene: TRBV12-3/TRBV12-4
j_gene: TRBJ1-4

CDR3aa: CASSPGGPNTQYF
CDR3nt: TGTGCCAGCAGCCCCGGGGGCCCGAATACGCAGTATTTT
d_gene: -
abundance: few
v_gene: TRBV14
j_gene: TRBJ2-3

CDR3aa: CASSRGQGTDEQYF
CDR3nt: TGTGCCAGCAGCAGAGGACAGGGTACCGACGAGCAGTACTTC
d_gene: TRBD1
abundance: -
v_gene: TRBV12-3/TRBV12-4
j_gene: TRBJ2-7

CDR3aa: CAISDPLRGTDTQYF
CDR3nt: TGTGCCATCAGTGACCCGCTGCGGGGCACAGATACGCAGTATTTT
d_gene: -
abundance: -
v_gene: TRBV10-3
j_gene: TRBJ2-3

CDR3aa: CASSPGGALETQYF
CDR3nt: TGTGCCAGCAGTCCCGGGGGGGCCTTAGAGACCCAGTACTTC
d_gene: TRBD2
abundance: few
v_gene: TRBV12-3/TRBV12-4
j_gene: TRBJ2-5

CDR3aa: CASSYGTSGNEQFF
CDR3nt: TGTGCCAGCAGTTACGGGACTAGCGGCAATGAGCAGTTCTTC
d_gene: TRBD2
abundance: many
v_gene: TRBV6-5
j_gene: TRBJ2-1

CDR3aa: CASSKTGGQGYTF
CDR3nt: TGTGCCAGCAGTAAGACAGGGGGCCAGGGCTACACCTTC
d_gene: TRBD1
abundance: -
v_gene: TRBV12-3/TRBV12-4
j_gene: TRBJ1-2

CDR3aa: CASSQGGWGSANEKLFF
CDR3nt: TGCGCCAGCAGCCAGGGGGGATGGGGCAGTGCTAATGAAAAACTGTTTTTT
d_gene: -
abundance: -
v_gene: TRBV4-1
j_gene: TRBJ1-4

CDR3aa: CASSLELSTEAFF
CDR3nt: TGCGCCAGCAGCCTAGAACTCAGCACTGAAGCTTTCTTT
d_gene: -
abundance: few
v_gene: TRBV4-1
j_gene: TRBJ1-1

CDR3aa: CASSARQETQYF
CDR3nt: TGTGCCAGCTCAGCCCGTCAAGAGACCCAGTACTTC
d_gene: -
abundance: -
v_gene: TRBV18
j_gene: TRBJ2-5

CDR3aa: CASSQDGSEQYF
CDR3nt: TGCGCCAGCAGCCAAGATGGAAGCGAGCAGTACTTC
d_gene: -
abundance: -
v_gene: TRBV4-3
j_gene: TRBJ2-7

CDR3aa: CASRRTGMRGYTF
CDR3nt: TGTGCCAGCAGAAGGACAGGGATGCGTGGCTACACCTTC
d_gene: TRBD1
abundance: -
v_gene: TRBV19
j_gene: TRBJ1-2

CDR3aa: CAWKWTGTDTQYF
CDR3nt: TGTGCCTGGAAGTGGACAGGCACAGATACGCAGTATTTT
d_gene: -
abundance: -
v_gene: TRBV30
j_gene: TRBJ2-3

CDR3aa: CASSESDWRYEQYF
CDR3nt: TGTGCCAGCAGTGAATCGGATTGGCGTTACGAGCAGTACTTC
d_gene: -
abundance: many
v_gene: TRBV25-1
j_gene: TRBJ2-7